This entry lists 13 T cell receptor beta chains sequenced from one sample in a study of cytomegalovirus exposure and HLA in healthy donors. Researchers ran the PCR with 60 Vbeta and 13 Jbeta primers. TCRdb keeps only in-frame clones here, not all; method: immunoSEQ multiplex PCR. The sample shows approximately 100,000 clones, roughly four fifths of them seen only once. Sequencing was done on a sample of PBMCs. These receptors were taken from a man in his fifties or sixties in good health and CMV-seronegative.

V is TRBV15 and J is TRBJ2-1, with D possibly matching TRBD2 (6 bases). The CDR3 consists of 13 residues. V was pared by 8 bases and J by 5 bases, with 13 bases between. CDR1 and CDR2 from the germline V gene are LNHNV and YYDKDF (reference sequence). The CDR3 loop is CATSLRGNNEQFF. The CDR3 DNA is TGTGCCACCTCCCTGCGGGGCAACAATGAGCAGTTCTTC.

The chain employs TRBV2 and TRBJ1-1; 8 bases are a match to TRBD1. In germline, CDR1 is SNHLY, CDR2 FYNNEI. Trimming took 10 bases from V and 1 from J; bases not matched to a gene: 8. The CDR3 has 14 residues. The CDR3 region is CATTNGQGNTEAFF. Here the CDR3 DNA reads TGTGCCACCACCAACGGACAGGGGAACACTGAAGCTTTCTTT. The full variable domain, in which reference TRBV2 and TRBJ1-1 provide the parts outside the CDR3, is EPEVTQTPSHQVTQMGQEVILRCVPISNHLYFYWYRQILGQKVEFLVSFYNNEISEKSEIFDDQFSVERPDGSNFTLKIRSTKLEDSAMYFCATTNGQGNTEAFFGQGTRLTVV.

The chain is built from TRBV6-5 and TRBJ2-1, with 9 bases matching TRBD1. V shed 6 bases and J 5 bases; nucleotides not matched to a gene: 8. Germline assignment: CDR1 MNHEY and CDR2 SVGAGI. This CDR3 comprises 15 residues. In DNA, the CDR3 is TGTGCCAGCAGGCAGGACAGGGGAGGAAACAATGAGCAGTTCTTC. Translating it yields CASRQDRGGNNEQFF.

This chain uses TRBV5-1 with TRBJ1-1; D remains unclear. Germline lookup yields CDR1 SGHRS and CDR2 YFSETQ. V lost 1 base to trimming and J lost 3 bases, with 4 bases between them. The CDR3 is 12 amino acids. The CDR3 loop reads CASSLTDTEAFF. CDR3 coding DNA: TGCGCCAGCAGCTTGACAGACACTGAAGCTTTCTTT.

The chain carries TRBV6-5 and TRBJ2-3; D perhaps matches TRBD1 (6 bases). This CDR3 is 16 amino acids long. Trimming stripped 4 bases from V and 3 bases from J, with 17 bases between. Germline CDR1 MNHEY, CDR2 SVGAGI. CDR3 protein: CASSSWDTPGTDTQYF. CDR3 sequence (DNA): TGTGCCAGCAGTTCCTGGGACACCCCGGGGACAGATACGCAGTATTTT.

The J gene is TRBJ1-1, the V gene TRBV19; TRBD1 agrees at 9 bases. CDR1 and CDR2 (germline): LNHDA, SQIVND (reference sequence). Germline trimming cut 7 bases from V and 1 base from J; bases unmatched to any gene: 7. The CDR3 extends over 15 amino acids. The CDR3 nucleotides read TGTGCCAGTATCCTCCCGGGACAGGGGAACACTGAAGCTTTCTTT. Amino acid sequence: CASILPGQGNTEAFF.

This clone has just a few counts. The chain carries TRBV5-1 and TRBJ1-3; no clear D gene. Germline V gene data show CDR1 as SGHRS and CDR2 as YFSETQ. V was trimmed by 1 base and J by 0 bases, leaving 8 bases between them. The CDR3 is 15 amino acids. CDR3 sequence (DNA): TGCGCCAGCAGCTTGATGTCAGACTCTGGAAACACCATATATTTT. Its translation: CASSLMSDSGNTIYF.

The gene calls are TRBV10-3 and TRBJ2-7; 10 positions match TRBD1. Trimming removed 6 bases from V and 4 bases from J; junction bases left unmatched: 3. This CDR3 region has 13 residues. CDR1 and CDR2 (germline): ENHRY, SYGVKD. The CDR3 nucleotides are TGTGCCATCAGGACGGACAGGGGGTACGAGCAGTACTTC. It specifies CAIRTDRGYEQYF.

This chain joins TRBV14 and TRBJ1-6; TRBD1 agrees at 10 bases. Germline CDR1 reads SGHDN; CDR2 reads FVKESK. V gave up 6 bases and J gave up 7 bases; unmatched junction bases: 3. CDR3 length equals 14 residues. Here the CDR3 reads CASSRGQGNSPLHF. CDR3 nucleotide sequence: TGTGCCAGCAGTCGGGGACAGGGGAATTCACCCCTCCACTTT.

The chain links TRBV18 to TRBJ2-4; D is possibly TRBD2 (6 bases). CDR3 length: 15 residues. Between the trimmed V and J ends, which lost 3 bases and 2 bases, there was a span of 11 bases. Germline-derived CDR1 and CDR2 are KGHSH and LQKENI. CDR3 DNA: TGTGCCAGCTCACCTTTGGAGGGAACCAAAAACATTCAGTACTTC. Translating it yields CASSPLEGTKNIQYF.

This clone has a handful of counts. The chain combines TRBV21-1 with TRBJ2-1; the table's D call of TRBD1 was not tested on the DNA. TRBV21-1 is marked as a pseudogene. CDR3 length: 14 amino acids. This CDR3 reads CASSTRYRFNEQFF. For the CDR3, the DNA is TGTGCCAGCAGCACCCGTTACAGGTTCAATGAGCAGTTCTTC.

In nucleotides, the CDR3 is TGTGCCAGCACCTTGACAGTCGAGCAGTACTTC. As protein: CASTLTVEQYF. The chain couples TRBV6-7 to TRBJ2-5, with D possibly being TRBD1 (5 bases). The J call is doubtful: the DNA matches TRBJ2-7 better. TRBV6-7 is flagged as an ORF with uncertain function. The CDR3 length is 11 residues.

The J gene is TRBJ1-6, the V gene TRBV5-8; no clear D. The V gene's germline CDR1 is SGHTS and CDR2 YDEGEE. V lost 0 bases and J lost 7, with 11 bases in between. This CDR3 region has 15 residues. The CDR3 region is CASSLDEGSNSPLHF. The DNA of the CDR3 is TGTGCCAGCAGCTTGGATGAGGGCTCCAATTCACCCCTCCACTTT.